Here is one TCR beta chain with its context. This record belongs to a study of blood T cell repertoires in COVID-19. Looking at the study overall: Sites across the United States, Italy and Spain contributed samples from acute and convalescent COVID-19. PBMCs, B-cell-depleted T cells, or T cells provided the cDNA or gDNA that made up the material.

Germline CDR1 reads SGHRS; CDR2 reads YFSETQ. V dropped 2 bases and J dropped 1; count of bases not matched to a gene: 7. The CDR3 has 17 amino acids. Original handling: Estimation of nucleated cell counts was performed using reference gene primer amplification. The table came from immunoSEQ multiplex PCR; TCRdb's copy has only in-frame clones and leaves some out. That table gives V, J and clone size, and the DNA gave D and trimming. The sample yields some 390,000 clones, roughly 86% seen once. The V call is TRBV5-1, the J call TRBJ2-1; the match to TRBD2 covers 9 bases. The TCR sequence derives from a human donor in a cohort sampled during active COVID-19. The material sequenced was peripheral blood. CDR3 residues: CASSLSPSGTSYNEQFF. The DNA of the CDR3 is TGCGCCAGCAGCTTAAGCCCTAGCGGGACTTCCTACAATGAGCAGTTCTTC.